This entry concerns a single T cell receptor beta chain. Antigen: not known. The data were taken from a study of siplizumab effects on memory and regulatory T cells. Germline assignment: CDR1 ENHRY and CDR2 SYGVKD. The V gene end was trimmed by 7 bases and the J gene end by 5 bases; junction bases not matched to a gene: 6. This CDR3 has 13 residues. Assays examined 80,000 to 100,000 TCR templates per sample. TCRdb's table, derived via immunoSEQ multiplex PCR, lists solely in-frame clones and lacks some. The sample carries 85,000 to 130,000 clones, roughly 92% recorded once. Overall study findings and caveats: Memory cells seemed less diverse than naive T cells, which also seemed major contributors to the alloresponse.

The sequenced sample consisted of Tregs sorted from blood. The source of this sequence is a human donor in good health. This chain connects TRBV10-3 to TRBJ2-5, with 8 bases identical to TRBD2. Written as DNA, the CDR3 is TGTGCCATCAAAGAGGCGGGGGGTGAGACCCAGTACTTC. It codes for CAIKEAGGETQYF.